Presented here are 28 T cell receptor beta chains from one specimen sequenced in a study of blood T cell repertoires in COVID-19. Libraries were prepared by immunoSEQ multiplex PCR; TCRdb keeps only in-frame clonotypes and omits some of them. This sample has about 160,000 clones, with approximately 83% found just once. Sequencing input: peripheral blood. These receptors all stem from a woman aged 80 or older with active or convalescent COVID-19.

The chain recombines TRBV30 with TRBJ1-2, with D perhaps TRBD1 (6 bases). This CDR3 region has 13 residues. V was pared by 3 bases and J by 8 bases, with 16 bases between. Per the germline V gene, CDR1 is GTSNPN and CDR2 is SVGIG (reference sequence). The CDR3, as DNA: TGTGCCTGGAGCCGGTTGGGGGCGGGCGGCTACACCTTC. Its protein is CAWSRLGAGGYTF.

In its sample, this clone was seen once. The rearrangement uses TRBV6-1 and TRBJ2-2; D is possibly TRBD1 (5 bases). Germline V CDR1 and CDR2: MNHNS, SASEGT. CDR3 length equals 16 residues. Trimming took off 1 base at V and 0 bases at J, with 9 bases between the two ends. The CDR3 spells CASSEVGRANTGELFF. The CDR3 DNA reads TGTGCCAGCAGTGAAGTTGGCAGGGCGAACACCGGGGAGCTGTTTTTT.

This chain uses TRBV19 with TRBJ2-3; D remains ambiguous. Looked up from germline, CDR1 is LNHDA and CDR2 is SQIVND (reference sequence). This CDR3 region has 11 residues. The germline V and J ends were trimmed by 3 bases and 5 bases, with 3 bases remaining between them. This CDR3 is CASSIRDTQYF. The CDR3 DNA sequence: TGTGCCAGTAGTATTAGAGATACGCAGTATTTT. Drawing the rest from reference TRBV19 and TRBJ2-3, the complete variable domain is DGGITQSPKYLFRKEGQNVTLSCEQNLNHDAMYWYRQDPGQGLRLIYYSQIVNDFQKGDIAEGYSVSREKKESFPLTVTSAQKNPTAFYLCASSIRDTQYFGPGTRLTVL.

DNA of the CDR3: TGTGCCAGCAGCTTAGTGTGGGGACCAGGGGAGACCGAGAACACTGAAGCTTTCTTT. This codes for CASSLVWGPGETENTEAFF. This chain joins TRBV11-2 and TRBJ1-1; TRBD1 might be the D (6 bases). The ends were cut back, 1 base at V and 1 base at J, with 22 bases in the middle. The CDR3 sequence is 19 residues long. Germline values: CDR1 SGHAT, CDR2 FQNNGV.

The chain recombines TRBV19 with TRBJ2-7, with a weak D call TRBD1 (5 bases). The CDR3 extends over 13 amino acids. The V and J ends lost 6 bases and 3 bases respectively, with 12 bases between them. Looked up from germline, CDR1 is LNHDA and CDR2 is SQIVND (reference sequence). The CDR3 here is CASSKTASYEQYF. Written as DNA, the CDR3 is TGTGCCAGTAGCAAGACAGCAAGCTACGAGCAGTACTTC.

CDR3 DNA sequence: TGTGCCAGCAGCTTAAAGAGACAGGGGATGAACACTGAAGCTTTCTTT. Translation: CASSLKRQGMNTEAFF. The genes are TRBV7-3 and TRBJ1-1, with TRBD1 identical over 8 bases. The CDR3 length is 16 residues. Germline values: CDR1 SGHTA, CDR2 FQGTGA. Losses at the gene ends were 1 base for V and 0 bases for J; bases not matched to a gene: 4.

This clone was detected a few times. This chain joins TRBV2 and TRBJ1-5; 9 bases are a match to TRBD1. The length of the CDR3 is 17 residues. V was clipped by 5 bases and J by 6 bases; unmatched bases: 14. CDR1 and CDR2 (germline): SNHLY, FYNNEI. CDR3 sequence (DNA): TGTGCCAGCAGTTGGGGACAGGGAGTACGCTTAGGTCAGCCCCAGCATTTT. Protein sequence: CASSWGQGVRLGQPQHF. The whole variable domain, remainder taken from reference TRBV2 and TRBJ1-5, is EPEVTQTPSHQVTQMGQEVILRCVPISNHLYFYWYRQILGQKVEFLVSFYNNEISEKSEIFDDQFSVERPDGSNFTLKIRSTKLEDSAMYFCASSWGQGVRLGQPQHFGDGTRLSIL.

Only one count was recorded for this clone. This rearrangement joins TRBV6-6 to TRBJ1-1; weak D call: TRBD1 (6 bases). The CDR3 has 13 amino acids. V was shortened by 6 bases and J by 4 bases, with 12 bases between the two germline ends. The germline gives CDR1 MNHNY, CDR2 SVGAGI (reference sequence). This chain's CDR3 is CASRPQGRTEAFF. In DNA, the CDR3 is TGTGCCAGCAGGCCGCAGGGGCGCACTGAAGCTTTCTTT.

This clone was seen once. The CDR3 loop is CSVPAQGSTNEKLFF. In DNA form, the CDR3 reads TGCAGCGTCCCTGCCCAGGGCTCAACTAATGAAAAACTGTTTTTT. The chain is built from TRBV29-1 and TRBJ1-4; D possibly corresponds to TRBD1 (5 bases). Germline CDR1 SQVTM, CDR2 ANQGSEA. The CDR3 runs 15 residues. Deletions cut 6 bases from V and 0 bases from J, with 14 bases between.

The CDR3 is CASRSLTGAGTGELFF. The CDR3, as DNA: TGTGCCAGCAGATCCCTCACAGGGGCGGGCACCGGGGAGCTGTTTTTT. The chain recombines TRBV7-2 with TRBJ2-2; 7 bases agree with TRBD1. Unmatched junction bases numbered 11, after V lost 6 bases and J lost 4 bases. Germline V gene sequence: CDR1 SGHTA, CDR2 FQGNSA. The CDR3 is made up of 16 amino acids.

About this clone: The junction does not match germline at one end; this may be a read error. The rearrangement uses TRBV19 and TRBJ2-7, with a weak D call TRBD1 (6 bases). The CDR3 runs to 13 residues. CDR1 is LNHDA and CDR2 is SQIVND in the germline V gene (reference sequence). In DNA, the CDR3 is TGTGCCAGTAGTTTAGATGGGGGCCACGAGCAGTACTTC. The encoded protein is CASSLDGGHEQYF.

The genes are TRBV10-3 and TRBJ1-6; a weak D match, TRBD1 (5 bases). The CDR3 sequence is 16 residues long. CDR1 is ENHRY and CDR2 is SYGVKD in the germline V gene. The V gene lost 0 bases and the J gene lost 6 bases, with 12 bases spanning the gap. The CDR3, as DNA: TGTGCCATCAGTGAGTCGGCAGGGAAAGGTAATTCACCCCTCCACTTT. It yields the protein CAISESAGKGNSPLHF.

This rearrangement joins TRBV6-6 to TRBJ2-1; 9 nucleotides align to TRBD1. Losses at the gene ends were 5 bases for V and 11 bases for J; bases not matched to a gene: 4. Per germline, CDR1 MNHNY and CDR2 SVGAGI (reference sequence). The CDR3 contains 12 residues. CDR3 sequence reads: CASSPGQGKQFF. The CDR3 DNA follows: TGTGCCAGCAGTCCGGGACAGGGAAAGCAGTTCTTC.

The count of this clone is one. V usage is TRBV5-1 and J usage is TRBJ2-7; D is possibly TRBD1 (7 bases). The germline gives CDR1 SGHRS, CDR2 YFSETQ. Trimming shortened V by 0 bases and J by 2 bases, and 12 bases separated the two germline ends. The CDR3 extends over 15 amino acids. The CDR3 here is CASSLEQGRTYEQYF. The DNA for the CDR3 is TGCGCCAGCAGCTTGGAACAGGGGAGGACCTACGAGCAGTACTTC.

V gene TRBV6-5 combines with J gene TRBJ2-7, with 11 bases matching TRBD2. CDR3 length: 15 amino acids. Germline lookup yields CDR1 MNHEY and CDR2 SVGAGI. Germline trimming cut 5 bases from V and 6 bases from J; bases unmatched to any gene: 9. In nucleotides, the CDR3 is TGTGCCAGCAGTCCACTGACTAGCGGGGCGGGCGAGCAGTACTTC. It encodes CASSPLTSGAGEQYF.

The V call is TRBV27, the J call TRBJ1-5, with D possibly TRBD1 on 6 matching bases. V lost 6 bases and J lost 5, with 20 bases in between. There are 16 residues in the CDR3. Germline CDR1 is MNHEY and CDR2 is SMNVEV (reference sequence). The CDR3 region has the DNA TGTGCCAGCAGCGCCGTCCCGACAGGTACATATCAGCCCCAGCATTTT. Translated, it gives CASSAVPTGTYQPQHF.

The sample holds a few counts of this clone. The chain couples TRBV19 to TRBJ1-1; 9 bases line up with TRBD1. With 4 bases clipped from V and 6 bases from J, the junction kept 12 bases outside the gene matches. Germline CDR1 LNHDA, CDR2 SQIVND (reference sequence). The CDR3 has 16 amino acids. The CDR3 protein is CASSRGQGSKRAEAFF. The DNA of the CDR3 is TGTGCCAGTAGTAGGGGACAGGGTAGTAAGAGGGCTGAAGCTTTCTTT.

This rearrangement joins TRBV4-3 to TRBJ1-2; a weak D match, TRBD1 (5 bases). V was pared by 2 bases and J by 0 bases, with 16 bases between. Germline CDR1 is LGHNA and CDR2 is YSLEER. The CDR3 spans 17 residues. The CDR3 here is CASSQNGKGLPNYGYTF. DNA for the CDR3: TGCGCCAGCAGCCAAAACGGCAAGGGGTTACCTAACTATGGCTACACCTTC.

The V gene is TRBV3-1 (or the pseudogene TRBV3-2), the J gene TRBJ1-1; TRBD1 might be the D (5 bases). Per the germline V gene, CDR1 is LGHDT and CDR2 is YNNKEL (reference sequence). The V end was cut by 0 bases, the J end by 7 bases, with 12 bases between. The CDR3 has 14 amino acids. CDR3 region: CASSQDRAGNEAFF. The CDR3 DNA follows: TGTGCCAGCAGCCAAGATCGGGCAGGGAATGAAGCTTTCTTT.

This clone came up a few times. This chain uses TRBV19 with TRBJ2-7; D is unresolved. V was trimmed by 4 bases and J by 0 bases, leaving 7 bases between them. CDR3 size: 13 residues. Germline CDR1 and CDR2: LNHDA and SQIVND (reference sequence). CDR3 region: CASSTGSSYEQYF. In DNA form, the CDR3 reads TGTGCCAGTAGTACGGGTTCCTCCTACGAGCAGTACTTC.

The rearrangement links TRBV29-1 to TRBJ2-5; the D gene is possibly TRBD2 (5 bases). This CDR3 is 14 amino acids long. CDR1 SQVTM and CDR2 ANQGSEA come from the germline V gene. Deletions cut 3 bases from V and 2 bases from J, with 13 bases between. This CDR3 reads CSVDDRRQQETQYF. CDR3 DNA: TGCAGCGTTGATGACCGGAGGCAGCAAGAGACCCAGTACTTC.

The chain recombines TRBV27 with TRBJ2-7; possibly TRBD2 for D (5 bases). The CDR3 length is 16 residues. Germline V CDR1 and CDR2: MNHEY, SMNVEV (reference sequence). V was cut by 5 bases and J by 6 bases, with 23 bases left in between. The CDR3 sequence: CASSPPVGSSGSEQYF. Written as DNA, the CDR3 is TGTGCCAGCAGTCCACCTGTAGGCAGTAGTGGGAGCGAGCAGTACTTC.

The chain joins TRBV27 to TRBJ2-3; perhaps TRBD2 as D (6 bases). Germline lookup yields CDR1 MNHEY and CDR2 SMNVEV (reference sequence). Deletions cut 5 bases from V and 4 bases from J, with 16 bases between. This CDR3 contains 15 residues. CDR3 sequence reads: CASSALAGGADTQYF. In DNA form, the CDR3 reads TGTGCCAGCAGTGCTCTAGCCGGGGGTGCAGATACGCAGTATTTT.

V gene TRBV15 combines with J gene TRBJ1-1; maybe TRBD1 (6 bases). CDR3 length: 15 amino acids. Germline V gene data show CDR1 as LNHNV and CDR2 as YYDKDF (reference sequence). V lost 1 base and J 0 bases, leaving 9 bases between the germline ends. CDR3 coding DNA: TGTGCCACCAGCAGAGCGGGACATATGAACACTGAAGCTTTCTTT. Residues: CATSRAGHMNTEAFF. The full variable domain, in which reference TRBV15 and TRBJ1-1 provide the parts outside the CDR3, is DAMVIQNPRYQVTQFGKPVTLSCSQTLNHNVMYWYQQKSSQAPKLLFHYYDKDFNNEADTPDNFQSRRPNTSFCFLDIRSPGLGDTAMYLCATSRAGHMNTEAFFGQGTRLTVV.

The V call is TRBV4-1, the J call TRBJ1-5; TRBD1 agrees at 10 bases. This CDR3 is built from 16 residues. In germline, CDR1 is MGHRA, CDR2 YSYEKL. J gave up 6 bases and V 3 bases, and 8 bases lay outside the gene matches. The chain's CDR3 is CASSQSLGDRGQPQHF. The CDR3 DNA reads TGCGCCAGCAGCCAGTCCTTGGGGGACAGGGGTCAGCCCCAGCATTTT.

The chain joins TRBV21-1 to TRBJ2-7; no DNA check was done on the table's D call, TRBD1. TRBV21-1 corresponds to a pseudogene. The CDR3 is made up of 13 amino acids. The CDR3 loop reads CASKGRASYEQYF. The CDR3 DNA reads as TGTGCTTCCAAAGGCAGGGCGTCCTACGAGCAGTACTTC.

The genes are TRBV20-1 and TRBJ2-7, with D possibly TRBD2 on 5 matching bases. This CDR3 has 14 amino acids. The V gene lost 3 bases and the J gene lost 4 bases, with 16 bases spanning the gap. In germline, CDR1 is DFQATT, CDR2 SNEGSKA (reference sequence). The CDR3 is CSASSLDSFYEQYF. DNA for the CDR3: TGCAGTGCTAGTTCCTTGGACTCATTTTACGAGCAGTACTTC.

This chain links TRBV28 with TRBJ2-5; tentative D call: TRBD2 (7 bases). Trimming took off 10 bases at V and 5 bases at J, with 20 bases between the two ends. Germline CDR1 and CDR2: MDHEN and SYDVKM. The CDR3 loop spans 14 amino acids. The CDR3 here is CATKYAGAWETQYF. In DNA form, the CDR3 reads TGTGCCACCAAATATGCGGGGGCGTGGGAGACCCAGTACTTC.